This TCR beta chain was profiled in a study of neurological immune-mediated disorders. Study-level results: One cluster of related CDR3 sequences contained, by phylogenetic grouping, the repertoires of 18 of 34 multiple sclerosis patients and formed a possible signature. Levels of TCR clonal expansion peaked in HTLV-1-associated myelopathy and reached their lowest in multiple sclerosis, under those of healthy controls.

There are 13 residues in the CDR3. Trimming took off 3 bases at V and 5 bases at J, with 11 bases between the two ends. In germline, CDR1 is DFQATT, CDR2 SNEGSKA (reference sequence). The unsorted libraries had their origin in 2 million PBMCs stored at -80 C. This clonotype was counted a few times. Its target is not known. The team produced cDNA through 5'RACE using 10-nucleotide random UMIs. TCRdb reanalysed the 5' RACE reads using MiXCR and keeps one entry per CDR3 protein. The table records over 60,000 distinct CDR3 sequences, about 5% of them present only once. The sequencing input was PBMCs. The clonotype comes from a woman aged 25 to 39 with multiple sclerosis. This rearrangement joins TRBV20-1 to TRBJ1-5; a weak D match, TRBD1 (5 bases). Here the CDR3 reads CSASRGPHQPQHF. DNA of the CDR3: TGCAGTGCTAGTCGGGGCCCTCATCAGCCCCAGCATTTT.